Below, 18 T cell receptor beta chains from the same sample are listed, as sequenced in a study of blood T cell repertoires in COVID-19. The assay was immunoSEQ multiplex PCR, and TCRdb's table has in-frame clones only and misses some. Of about 180,000 clones in the sample, 60% to 80% are singletons; the top ten hold around an eighth. Sequencing was performed on PBMCs or T cells enriched from blood (not recorded which). These receptors were collected from a man aged 60 to 75 who had been exposed to COVID-19.

V and J are TRBV7-6 and TRBJ2-6; D is uncertain. The CDR3 covers 16 residues. V was cut by 5 bases and J by 0 bases, with 11 bases left in between. The germline V gene encodes CDR1 SGHVS and CDR2 FNYEAQ. The CDR3 DNA reads as TGTGCCAGCAGCCTTAGCCCCACCTCTGGGGCCAACGTCCTGACTTTC. It codes for CASSLSPTSGANVLTF.

The chain carries TRBV30 and TRBJ2-7; D call uncertain. Germline CDR1 is GTSNPN and CDR2 is SVGIG (reference sequence). This CDR3 comprises 13 residues. V was clipped by 3 bases and J by 0 bases, with 9 bases between them. CDR3 bases: TGTGCCTGGAGAACGGCGGTCTCCTACGAGCAGTACTTC. The encoded protein is CAWRTAVSYEQYF.

The count of this clone is one. The J gene is TRBJ1-4, the V gene TRBV2; maybe TRBD1 (5 bases). Germline CDR1 and CDR2: SNHLY and FYNNEI. V dropped 3 bases and J dropped 5 bases, with 13 bases sitting between them. This CDR3 comprises 15 residues. This CDR3 reads CASSDRVGTNEKLFF. CDR3 in DNA: TGTGCCAGCAGTGACAGGGTAGGAACAAATGAAAAACTGTTTTTT.

The chain links TRBV15 to TRBJ1-4, with TRBD1 matching 9 bases. From germline, CDR1 is LNHNV and CDR2 YYDKDF (reference sequence). The ends lost 1 base at V and 8 bases at J; junction bases unmatched: 5. The CDR3 totals 15 residues. The CDR3 loop is CATSRVTGGGEKLFF. In DNA, the CDR3 is TGTGCCACCAGCAGAGTTACAGGGGGCGGAGAAAAACTGTTTTTT. The full variable domain, completed using reference TRBV15 and TRBJ1-4, is DAMVIQNPRYQVTQFGKPVTLSCSQTLNHNVMYWYQQKSSQAPKLLFHYYDKDFNNEADTPDNFQSRRPNTSFCFLDIRSPGLGDTAMYLCATSRVTGGGEKLFFGSGTQLSVL.

The CDR3 reads CASSEFTGANSPLHF. CDR3 bases: TGTGCCAGCAGCGAATTTACAGGGGCTAATTCACCCCTCCACTTT. The rearrangement joins TRBV7-2 to TRBJ1-6; 7 positions agree with TRBD1. Unmatched junction bases numbered 7, after V lost 5 bases and J lost 6 bases. Looked up from germline, CDR1 is SGHTA and CDR2 is FQGNSA. This CDR3 is 15 amino acids long.

The sample holds a few counts of this clone. This chain connects TRBV30 to TRBJ2-1, with 10 nucleotides matching TRBD2. V gave up 7 bases and J gave up 4 bases; unmatched junction bases: 7. Germline loops: CDR1 GTSNPN, CDR2 SVGIG (reference sequence). This CDR3 is built from 14 residues. CDR3 nucleotides: TGTGCCTCGGGGGGGACTAGCGCATACAATGAGCAGTTCTTC. It yields the protein CASGGTSAYNEQFF.

The genes are TRBV3-1 (or the pseudogene TRBV3-2) and TRBJ1-2; a weak D match, TRBD1 (6 bases). Trimming removed 2 bases at V and 7 bases at J, with 11 bases between. CDR1 is LGHDT and CDR2 is YNNKEL in the germline V gene (reference sequence). The length of the CDR3 is 13 residues. The CDR3 DNA is TGTGCCAGCAGCCAAATACAGGGTATTGGCTACACCTTC. Its protein is CASSQIQGIGYTF.

This rearrangement joins TRBV30 to TRBJ2-7; 10 bases line up with TRBD2. Trimming removed 0 bases from V and 4 bases from J; junction bases left unmatched: 15. The CDR3 consists of 18 residues. Germline CDR1 is GTSNPN and CDR2 is SVGIG (reference sequence). The CDR3 region is CAWSVYLLSGRAAYEQYF. The DNA for the CDR3 is TGTGCCTGGAGTGTTTATCTCCTGAGCGGGAGGGCCGCGTACGAGCAGTACTTC.

This clone occurred a few times. The V and J genes are TRBV7-3 and TRBJ1-3, with D maybe TRBD1 (5 bases). V gave up 0 bases and J gave up 0 bases, with 9 bases separating them. The CDR3 spans 16 residues. The germline CDR1 and CDR2 sequences are SGHTA and FQGTGA. CDR3 protein: CASSLTGVGSGNTIYF. CDR3 nucleotides: TGTGCCAGCAGCTTAACAGGGGTGGGCTCTGGAAACACCATATATTTT.

This chain connects TRBV3-1 (or the pseudogene TRBV3-2) to TRBJ1-4; 10 positions agree with TRBD1. Germline loops: CDR1 LGHDT, CDR2 YNNKEL (reference sequence). The trim removed 4 bases at V and 5 bases at J, leaving 4 bases unmatched. The CDR3 runs 15 residues. This chain's CDR3 is CASSPLDRGNEKLFF. The CDR3 DNA reads TGTGCCAGCAGCCCATTGGACAGGGGGAATGAAAAACTGTTTTTT.

This chain connects TRBV19 to TRBJ2-1; 10 nucleotides line up with TRBD2. With 5 bases clipped from V and 5 bases from J, the junction kept 6 bases outside the gene matches. The CDR3 is 15 amino acids. Germline-derived CDR1 and CDR2 are LNHDA and SQIVND (reference sequence). CDR3 sequence: CASSPQREGDNEQFF. In DNA form, the CDR3 reads TGTGCCAGTAGTCCCCAGCGGGAGGGAGACAATGAGCAGTTCTTC.

This chain connects TRBV6-5 to TRBJ2-2; the D is unclear. Germline assignment: CDR1 MNHEY and CDR2 SVGAGI. Trimming left V 2 bases short and J 3 bases short, with 10 bases between. The CDR3 loop spans 15 amino acids. The CDR3 reads CASSYGRRDTGELFF. Written as DNA, the CDR3 is TGTGCCAGCAGTTACGGCAGGCGTGACACCGGGGAGCTGTTTTTT.

The chain joins TRBV7-3 to TRBJ2-2, with 8 positions matching TRBD1. The germline CDR1 and CDR2 sequences are SGHTA and FQGTGA. V shed 5 bases, J shed 6 bases, and the junction held 5 bases outside the gene matches. CDR3 size: 14 residues. The CDR3 loop is CASSVRGRAGELFF. In DNA, the CDR3 is TGTGCCAGCAGCGTCAGGGGGCGGGCCGGGGAGCTGTTTTTT.

The chain is built from TRBV24-1 and TRBJ2-5; 11 nucleotides match TRBD1. With V trimmed by 0 bases and J by 4 bases, 3 bases remained unmatched. The V gene's germline CDR1 is KGHDR and CDR2 SFDVKD. The CDR3 is 16 amino acids. As DNA, the CDR3 is TGTGCCACCAGTGATTTGAGGGACAGGGGGGGAGAGACCCAGTACTTC. Translated: CATSDLRDRGGETQYF.

The sample holds one count of this clone. The chain employs TRBV5-4 and TRBJ2-1, with D maybe TRBD1 (6 bases). This CDR3 has 15 amino acids. Germline assignment: CDR1 SGHNT and CDR2 YYREEE (reference sequence). V was pared by 1 base and J by 10 bases, with 18 bases between. The CDR3 DNA sequence: TGTGCCAGCAGCTTGCAACAGGGTGACTTAACCGAGCAGTTCTTC. This gives the protein CASSLQQGDLTEQFF.

The V call is TRBV9, the J call TRBJ2-3; TRBD1 aligns across 7 bases. V trimming: 0 bases; J trimming: 5 bases; junction bases outside the gene matches: 9. From germline, CDR1 is SGDLS and CDR2 YYNGEE. The CDR3 runs to 16 residues. CDR3 sequence (DNA): TGTGCCAGCAGCGTAGAGGCAGGGACAGTGGAAGATACGCAGTATTTT. Amino acid sequence: CASSVEAGTVEDTQYF.

V is TRBV10-1 and J is TRBJ1-2; TRBD1 is a possible D gene (6 bases). The V end was cut by 2 bases, the J end by 2 bases, with 6 bases between. Germline V CDR1 and CDR2: WNHNN, SYGVQD (reference sequence). The CDR3 has 13 amino acids. The CDR3 sequence is CASSEDRNYGYTF. In DNA, the CDR3 is TGCGCCAGCAGTGAGGACAGGAACTATGGCTACACCTTC.

The table lists this clone with many counts. The chain is built from TRBV7-2 and TRBJ1-2, with TRBD1 identical over 9 bases. The V gene end was trimmed by 0 bases and the J gene end by 8 bases; junction bases not matched to a gene: 13. The CDR3 loop spans 17 amino acids. The germline V gene encodes CDR1 SGHTA and CDR2 FQGNSA. The CDR3: CASSLAGGQGWEFGYTF. The CDR3 nucleotides read TGTGCCAGCAGCTTAGCGGGAGGACAGGGGTGGGAGTTCGGCTACACCTTC.